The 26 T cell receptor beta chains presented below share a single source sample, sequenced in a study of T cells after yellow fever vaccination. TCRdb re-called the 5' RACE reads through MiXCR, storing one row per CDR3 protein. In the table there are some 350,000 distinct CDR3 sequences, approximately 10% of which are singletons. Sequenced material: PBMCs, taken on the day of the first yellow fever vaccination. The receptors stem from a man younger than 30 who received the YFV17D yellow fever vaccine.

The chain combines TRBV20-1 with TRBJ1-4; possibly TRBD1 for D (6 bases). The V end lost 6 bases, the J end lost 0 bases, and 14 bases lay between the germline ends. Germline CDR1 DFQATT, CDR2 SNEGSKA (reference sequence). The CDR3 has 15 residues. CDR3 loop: CSAAGAPATNEKLFF. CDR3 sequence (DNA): TGCAGTGCCGCGGGGGCGCCAGCAACTAATGAAAAACTGTTTTTT.

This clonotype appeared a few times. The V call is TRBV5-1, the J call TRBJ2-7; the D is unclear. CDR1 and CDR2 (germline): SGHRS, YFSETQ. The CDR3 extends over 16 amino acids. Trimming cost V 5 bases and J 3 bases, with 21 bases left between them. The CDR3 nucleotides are TGCGCCAGCAGAAAAAAAAACTCGAACGCCCTCTACGAGCAGTACGTC. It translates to CASRKKNSNALYEQYV.

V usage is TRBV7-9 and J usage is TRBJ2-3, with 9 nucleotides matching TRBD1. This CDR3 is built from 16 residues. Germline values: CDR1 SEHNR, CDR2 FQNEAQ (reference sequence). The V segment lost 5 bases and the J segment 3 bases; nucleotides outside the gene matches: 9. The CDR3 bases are TGTGCCAGCAGCACAGGGACAGGGTATTTGACAGATACGCAGTATTTT. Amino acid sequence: CASSTGTGYLTDTQYF.

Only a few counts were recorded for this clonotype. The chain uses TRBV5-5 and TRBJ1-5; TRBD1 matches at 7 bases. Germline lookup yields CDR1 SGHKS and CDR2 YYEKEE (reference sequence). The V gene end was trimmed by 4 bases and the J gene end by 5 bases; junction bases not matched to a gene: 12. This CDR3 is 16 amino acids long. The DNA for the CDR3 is TGTGCCAGCAGCGGCCAGACAGGGTTGGTGGATCAGCCCCAGCATTTT. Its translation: CASSGQTGLVDQPQHF.

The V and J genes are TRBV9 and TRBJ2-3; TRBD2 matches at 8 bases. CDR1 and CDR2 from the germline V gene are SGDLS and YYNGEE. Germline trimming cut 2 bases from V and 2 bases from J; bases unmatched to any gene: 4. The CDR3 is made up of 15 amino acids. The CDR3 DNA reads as TGTGCCAGCAGCGTTACTAGCGGATCCACAGATACGCAGTATTTT. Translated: CASSVTSGSTDTQYF.

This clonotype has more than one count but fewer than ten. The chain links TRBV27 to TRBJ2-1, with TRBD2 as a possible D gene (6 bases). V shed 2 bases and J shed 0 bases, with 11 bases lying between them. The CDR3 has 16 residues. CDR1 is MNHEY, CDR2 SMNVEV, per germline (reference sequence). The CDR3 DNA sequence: TGTGCCAGCAGTTTAGGGACTCAAGGCTCCTACAATGAGCAGTTCTTC. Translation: CASSLGTQGSYNEQFF.

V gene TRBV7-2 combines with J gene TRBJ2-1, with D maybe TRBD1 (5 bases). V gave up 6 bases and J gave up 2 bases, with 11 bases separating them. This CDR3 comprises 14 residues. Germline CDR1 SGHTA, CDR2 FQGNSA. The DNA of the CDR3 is TGTGCCAGCAGTGTGGACAAAACCTACAATGAGCAGTTCTTC. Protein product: CASSVDKTYNEQFF.

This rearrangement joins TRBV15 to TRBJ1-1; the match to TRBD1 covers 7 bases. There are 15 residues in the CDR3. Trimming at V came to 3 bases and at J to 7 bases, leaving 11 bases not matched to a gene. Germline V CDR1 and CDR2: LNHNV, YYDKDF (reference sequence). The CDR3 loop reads CATSRGGTGEIEAFF. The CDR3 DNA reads TGTGCCACCAGCAGGGGGGGAACAGGGGAGATTGAAGCTTTCTTT.

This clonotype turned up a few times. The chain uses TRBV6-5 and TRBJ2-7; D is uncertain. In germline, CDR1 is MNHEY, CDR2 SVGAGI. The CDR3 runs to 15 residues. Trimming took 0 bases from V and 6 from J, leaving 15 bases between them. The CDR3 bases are TGTGCCAGCAGTTACTCGACTCTCGGGTATGGCGAGCAGTACTTC. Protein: CASSYSTLGYGEQYF.

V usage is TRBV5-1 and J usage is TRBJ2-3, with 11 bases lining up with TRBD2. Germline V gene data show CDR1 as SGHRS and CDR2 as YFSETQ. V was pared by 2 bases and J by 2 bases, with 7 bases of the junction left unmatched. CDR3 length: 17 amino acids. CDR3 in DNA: TGCGCCAGCAGCTTACGTACACTAGCGGGGGTCACAGATACGCAGTATTTT. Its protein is CASSLRTLAGVTDTQYF.

The CDR3, as DNA: TGTGCCAGCAGCTTGAGTCTCACTCAGCGAACCGGGACAGGGGGCATGGGAGATACGCAGTATTTT. Protein: CASSLSLTQRTGTGGMGDTQYF. V usage is TRBV7-6 and J usage is TRBJ2-3; 12 nucleotides line up with TRBD1. The length of the CDR3 is 22 residues. V lost 3 bases, J lost 5 bases, and 24 bases stayed unmatched. Germline V gene lookup returns CDR1 SGHVS and CDR2 FNYEAQ.

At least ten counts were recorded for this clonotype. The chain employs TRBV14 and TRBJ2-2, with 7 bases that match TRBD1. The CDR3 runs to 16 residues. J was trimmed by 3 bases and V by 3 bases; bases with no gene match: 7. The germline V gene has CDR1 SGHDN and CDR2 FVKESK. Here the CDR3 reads CASSQYRGGDTGELFF. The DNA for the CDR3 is TGTGCCAGCAGCCAGTACAGGGGCGGAGACACCGGGGAGCTGTTTTTT.

The CDR3 spells CATSRAGLISYNEQFF. Written as DNA, the CDR3 is TGTGCCACCAGCAGAGCAGGTCTGATATCCTACAATGAGCAGTTCTTC. The chain is built from TRBV15 and TRBJ2-1, with D unresolved. Germline V gene lookup returns CDR1 LNHNV and CDR2 YYDKDF (reference sequence). The ends were cut back, 1 base at V and 1 base at J, with 11 bases in the middle. There are 16 residues in the CDR3. Supplemented by reference TRBV15 and TRBJ2-1, the full variable domain reads DAMVIQNPRYQVTQFGKPVTLSCSQTLNHNVMYWYQQKSSQAPKLLFHYYDKDFNNEADTPDNFQSRRPNTSFCFLDIRSPGLGDTAMYLCATSRAGLISYNEQFFGPGTRLTVL.

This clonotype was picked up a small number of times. The DNA for the CDR3 is TGTGCCAGCAGCGGGGACGGCTATGGCTACACCTTC. Protein product: CASSGDGYGYTF. The chain couples TRBV5-6 to TRBJ1-2, with D possibly matching TRBD1 (5 bases). V was cut by 4 bases and J by 4 bases, with 8 bases left in between. From germline, CDR1 is SGHDT and CDR2 YYEEEE. This CDR3 region has 12 residues. The full variable domain, rest sourced from reference TRBV5-6 and TRBJ1-2, is DAGVTQSPTHLIKTRGQQVTLRCSPKSGHDTVSWYQQALGQGPQFIFQYYEEEERQRGNFPDRFSGHQFPNYSSELNVNALLLGDSALYLCASSGDGYGYTFGSGTRLTVV.

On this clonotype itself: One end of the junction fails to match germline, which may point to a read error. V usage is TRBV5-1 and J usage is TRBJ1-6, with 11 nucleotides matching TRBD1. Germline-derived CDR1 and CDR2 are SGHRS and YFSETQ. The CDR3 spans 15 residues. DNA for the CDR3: TGCGCCAGCAGCTCTGGGACAGGGGGTAATCCACCCCTCCACTTT. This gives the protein CASSSGTGGNPPLHF.

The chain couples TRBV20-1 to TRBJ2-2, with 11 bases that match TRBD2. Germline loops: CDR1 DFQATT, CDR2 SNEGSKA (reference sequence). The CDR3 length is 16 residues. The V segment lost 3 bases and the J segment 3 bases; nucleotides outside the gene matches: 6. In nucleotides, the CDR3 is TGCAGTGCTAGGCGACTAGCGGGATACGACACCGGGGAGCTGTTTTTT. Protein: CSARRLAGYDTGELFF.

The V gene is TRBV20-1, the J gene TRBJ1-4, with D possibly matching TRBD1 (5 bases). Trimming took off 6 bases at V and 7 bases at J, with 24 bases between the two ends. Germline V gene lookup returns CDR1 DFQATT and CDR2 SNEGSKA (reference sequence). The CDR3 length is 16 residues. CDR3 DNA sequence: TGCAGTGCGTCACCTCATGGGGGGGGTTCATCTGAAAAACTGTTTTTT. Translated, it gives CSASPHGGGSSEKLFF.

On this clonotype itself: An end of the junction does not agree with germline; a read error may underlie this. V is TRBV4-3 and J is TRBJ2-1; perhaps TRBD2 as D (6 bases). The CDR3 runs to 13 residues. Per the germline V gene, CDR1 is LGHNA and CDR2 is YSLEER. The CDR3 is CASSRTSYDEQFF. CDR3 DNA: TGCGCCAGCAGCCGCACTAGCTACGATGAGCAGTTCTTC.

The CDR3 loop is CASSYVAGSNEQFF. CDR3 coding DNA: TGTGCCAGCAGTTACGTGGCGGGGTCCAATGAGCAGTTCTTC. The gene calls are TRBV6-2 or TRBV6-3 and TRBJ2-1, with D maybe TRBD2 (6 bases). This CDR3 contains 14 residues. Trimming removed 2 bases at V and 6 bases at J, with 11 bases between. The germline V gene has CDR1 MNHEY and CDR2 SVGEGT.

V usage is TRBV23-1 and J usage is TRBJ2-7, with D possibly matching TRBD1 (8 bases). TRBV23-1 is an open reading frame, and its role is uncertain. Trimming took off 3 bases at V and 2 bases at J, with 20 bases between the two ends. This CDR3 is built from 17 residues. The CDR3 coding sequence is TGCGCCAGCAGTCATGGGGGGGGACAGGACCGTACCTACGAGCAGTACTTC. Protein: CASSHGGGQDRTYEQYF.

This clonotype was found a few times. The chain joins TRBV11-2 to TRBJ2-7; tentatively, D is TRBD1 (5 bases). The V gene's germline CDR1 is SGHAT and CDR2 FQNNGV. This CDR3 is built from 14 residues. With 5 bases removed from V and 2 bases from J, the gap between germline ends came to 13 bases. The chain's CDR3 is CASSPDSGTYEQYF. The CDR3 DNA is TGTGCCAGCAGCCCCGATTCAGGGACCTACGAGCAGTACTTC.

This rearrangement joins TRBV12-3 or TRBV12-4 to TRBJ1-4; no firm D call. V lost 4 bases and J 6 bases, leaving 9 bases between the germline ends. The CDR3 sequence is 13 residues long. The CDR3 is CASSSAAYEKLFF. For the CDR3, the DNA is TGTGCCAGCAGTTCGGCAGCATATGAAAAACTGTTTTTT.

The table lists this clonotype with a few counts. The CDR3 region has the DNA TGCGCCAGCAGCCAAAGGGCGGGGGGTCACACCGGGGAGCTGTTTTTT. Protein product: CASSQRAGGHTGELFF. The chain joins TRBV4-3 to TRBJ2-2, with 8 bases fitting TRBD2. This CDR3 contains 16 residues. Germline CDR1 is LGHNA and CDR2 is YSLEER. Losses at the gene ends were 2 bases for V and 3 bases for J; bases not matched to a gene: 5.

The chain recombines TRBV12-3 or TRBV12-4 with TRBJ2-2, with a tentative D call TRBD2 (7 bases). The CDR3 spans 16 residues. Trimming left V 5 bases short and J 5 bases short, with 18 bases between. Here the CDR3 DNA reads TGTGCCAGCAGTACAAGGGGGGGGCGCGAAACCGGGGAGCTGTTTTTT. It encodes CASSTRGGRETGELFF.

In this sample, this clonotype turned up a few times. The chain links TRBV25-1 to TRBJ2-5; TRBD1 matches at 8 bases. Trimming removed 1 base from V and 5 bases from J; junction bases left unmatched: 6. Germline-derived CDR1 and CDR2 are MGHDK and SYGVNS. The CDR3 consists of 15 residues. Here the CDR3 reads CASSESAGGIETQYF. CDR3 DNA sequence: TGTGCCAGCAGTGAATCCGCAGGGGGCATTGAGACCCAGTACTTC.

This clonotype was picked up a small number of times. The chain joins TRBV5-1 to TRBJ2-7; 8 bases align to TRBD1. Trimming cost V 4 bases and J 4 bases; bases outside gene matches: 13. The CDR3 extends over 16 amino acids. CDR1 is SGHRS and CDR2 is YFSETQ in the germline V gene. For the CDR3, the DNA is TGCGCCAGCAGCCGCGCCGGGGACAGGTTAACTTACGAGCAGTACTTC. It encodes CASSRAGDRLTYEQYF.